The rows below give T cell receptor beta chains drawn from one sample of a study of OX40 agonist ivuxolimab in advanced cancers. Here immunoSEQ multiplex PCR was the method, and the copy in TCRdb shows in-frame clones only, minus some. This repertoire shows approximately 59,000 clones, more than 80% found once; its top ten account for 0.75%. This specimen consisted of CD4+ or CD8+ T cells sorted from blood, obtained in a trial of the OX40 agonist ivuxolimab. All receptors derive from an adult with an advanced solid tumor such as melanoma, head and neck, liver or kidney cancer. Each CDR3 is given with its conserved first and last residue. D genes are given only for firm matches. Rows may omit the clone size; those that give it use once, few, many or a size class.

D gene | clone size | J gene | V gene | CDR3 DNA | CDR3 protein
TRBD1 | NA | TRBJ2-2 | TRBV7-9 | TGTGCCCTAACCGGGACAGGGAACACCGGGGAGCTGTTTTTT | CALTGTGNTGELFF
NA | once | TRBJ1-2 | TRBV19 | TGTGCCAGTAGTATGAGCTTCTGGGCCAACTATGGCTACACCTTC | CASSMSFWANYGYTF
TRBD2 | medium-sized | TRBJ2-7 | TRBV14 | TGTGCCAGCAGCCAAGAATTAGCGGGGGGGCAGTACTTC | CASSQELAGGQYF
NA | NA | TRBJ1-1 | TRBV5-1 | TGCGCCAGCAGCTTGTTCAGGCCAGACACTGAAGCTTTCTTT | CASSLFRPDTEAFF
NA | NA | TRBJ1-5 | TRBV11-3 | TGTGCCAGCAGCTTAGGGAAGGGTCAGCCCCAGCATTTT | CASSLGKGQPQHF
NA | few | TRBJ1-5 | TRBV5-1 | TGCGCCAGCAGCTTAGTGGGTGGCCAGCCCCAGCATTTT | CASSLVGGQPQHF
TRBD2 | NA | TRBJ2-5 | TRBV5-6 | TGTGCCAGCAGCGCCCAGACTGGCGGGGGGCAAGAGACCCAGTACTTC | CASSAQTGGGQETQYF
NA | NA | TRBJ2-1 | TRBV7-9 | TGTGCCAGCATGGCCCTGTCCTACAATGAGCAGTTCTTC | CASMALSYNEQFF
NA | once | TRBJ1-1 | TRBV6-5 | TGTGCCAGCAGTTACCTGGGGGTTAGAACTGAAGCTTTCTTT | CASSYLGVRTEAFF
TRBD1 | NA | TRBJ2-7 | TRBV10-3 | TGTGCCGTGGAGAAGGCAGGGGGCGATTCCGAGCAGTACTTC | CAVEKAGGDSEQYF
NA | NA | TRBJ1-4 | TRBV5-6 | TGTGCCAGCAGCCTCCCCCGCGGGGCAACTAATGAAAAACTGTTTTTT | CASSLPRGATNEKLFF
NA | NA | TRBJ2-3 | TRBV5-1 | TGCGCCAGCAGCTTGGCAGGCGCGCACACAGATACGCAGTATTTT | CASSLAGAHTDTQYF
TRBD1 | NA | TRBJ2-2 | TRBV10-3 | TGTGCCATCAGGGCGGACAGGATAAACACCGGGGAGCTGTTTTTT | CAIRADRINTGELFF
TRBD1 | NA | TRBJ1-5 | TRBV6-1 | TGTGCCAGCAGTGAAAGACAGGGATACCGGACGGGACCCCAGCATTTT | CASSERQGYRTGPQHF
NA | NA | TRBJ1-2 | TRBV11-2 | TGTGCCAGCAGCCCCCCCAACAGCGCCATAGCCGTAAACTATGGCTACACCTTC | CASSPPNSAIAVNYGYTF
TRBD2 | NA | TRBJ2-3 | TRBV5-1 | TGCGCCAGCAGCTTGGCAGTTCTAGCGGGGGGCCTGACAGATACGCAGTATTTT | CASSLAVLAGGLTDTQYF
NA | few | TRBJ2-5 | TRBV19 | TGTGCCAGTAGTATAGATCGGGGGGCCCCAGGGGGCCAGTACTTC | CASSIDRGAPGGQYF
NA | once | TRBJ2-7 | TRBV5-1 | TGCGCCAGCAGCCCAGACGGGGGCTACACTTACGAGCAGTACTTC | CASSPDGGYTYEQYF